This T cell receptor (beta chain) was found in a study of blood T cells in healthy people across ages. Together with a sample-barcoded 5' primer, a J-beta primer mix was included in a second PCR lasting roughly 6 to 12 cycles. A template-switch adaptor that had 12 random nucleotides put a tag on each cDNA molecule. TCRdb re-analysed the 5' RACE reads in MiXCR, keeping a single row per CDR3 protein. The sample holds around 1.5 million distinct CDR3 sequences; roughly 30% are singletons and the top ten take about 11%. Caucasian individuals from Russia who were healthy and aged roughly 6 to 95 acted as donors. V lost 10 bases and J 7 bases, leaving 19 bases between the germline ends. The CDR3 runs to 13 residues. In germline, CDR1 is ENHRY, CDR2 SYGVKD. Concerning this clonotype: The antigen remains undetermined. Possible read error: a much larger clone is one base away.

Whole-study findings and limits: No conclusive comparison of naive versus antigen-experienced cells was possible with unsorted PBMCs.

The TCR was taken from a woman under 40 in good health. This rearrangement joins TRBV10-3 to TRBJ1-1, with D tentatively TRBD1 (6 bases). Sequenced material: blood. This CDR3 reads CATDPTGRIEAFF. The CDR3 coding sequence is TGTGCCACAGATCCCACAGGGAGAATTGAAGCTTTCTTT.